This T cell receptor beta chain was observed in a study of blood T cell repertoires in COVID-19. Study-level background: Material from acute and convalescent COVID-19 was sourced from the United States, Italy and Spain. Sources were T cells, B-cell-depleted T cells, or PBMCs; the material itself was cDNA or gDNA.

The CDR3 is made up of 13 amino acids. Germline lookup yields CDR1 MRHNA and CDR2 SNTAGT. Trimming took 5 bases from V and 12 from J, leaving 17 bases between them. In the source study's methods: Amplification of reference gene primers was used by the study to estimate nucleated cell counts. TCRdb's table, derived via immunoSEQ multiplex PCR, lists solely in-frame clones and lacks some. The DNA was the basis for D and trimming; V, J and clone size are from that table. The sample holds around 250,000 clones, roughly 86% seen once. This sequence originates from an older woman who had recovered from COVID-19. The sequenced sample consisted of peripheral blood. This chain joins TRBV6-4 and TRBJ2-1; possible D gene TRBD1, 6 bases. In nucleotides, the CDR3 is TGTGCCAGCAGTCCCGAGACAGGTCAACGGCAGTTCTTC. Translation gives CASSPETGQRQFF.